A single sample is the source of the 10 T cell receptor beta chains below, sequenced in a study of spatial heterogeneity in lung cancer. Study outcomes and limitations: One measure, the expanded intratumoral alpha and beta TCR count, tracked tumor mutation counts.

Time point defined: sample taken at primary tumor resection. No antigens are known for them. TCRdb called the 5' RACE reads again in MiXCR, with one record for every CDR3 protein. This sample has some 5,000 distinct CDR3 sequences, with 7.7% found just once. The sample consisted of lung tumor tissue, taken at surgery. These receptors all stem from a female donor with early-stage non-small cell lung cancer.

This clonotype is classed as medium-sized. This beta chain is off target for a library built for alpha chains, so its abundance means little. The rearrangement uses TRBV2 and TRBJ2-4; 8 bases map to TRBD2. The CDR3 has 19 residues. Looked up from germline, CDR1 is SNHLY and CDR2 is FYNNEI. The V gene end was trimmed by 4 bases and the J gene end by 4 bases; junction bases not matched to a gene: 18. CDR3 sequence reads: CASSGSLSSGDPRKNIQYF. CDR3 in DNA: TGTGCCAGCAGTGGGTCTTTGAGTAGCGGGGACCCTAGGAAAAACATTCAGTACTTC. Full variable domain (rest looked up from reference TRBV2 and TRBJ2-4): EPEVTQTPSHQVTQMGQEVILRCVPISNHLYFYWYRQILGQKVEFLVSFYNNEISEKSEIFDDQFSVERPDGSNFTLKIRSTKLEDSAMYFCASSGSLSSGDPRKNIQYFGAGTRLSVL.

This clonotype showed up many times. As an off-target read in a library built for alpha chains, this beta chain has a frequency of little significance. The rearrangement uses TRBV5-6 and TRBJ2-6; 7 bases map to TRBD1. Germline lookup yields CDR1 SGHDT and CDR2 YYEEEE. The CDR3 has 15 residues. V lost 5 bases and J lost 4; bases outside the gene matches: 6. The chain's CDR3 is CASRTGLRGANVLTF. The CDR3 DNA is TGTGCCAGCAGGACAGGGTTAAGGGGGGCCAACGTCCTGACTTTC.

This clonotype was observed at least ten times. For a library built for alpha chains, this beta chain is a stray read; little rests on its size. This rearrangement joins TRBV20-1 to TRBJ2-3, with D possibly TRBD1 on 6 matching bases. V lost 4 bases and J 1 base, leaving 6 bases between the germline ends. Germline V gene sequence: CDR1 DFQATT, CDR2 SNEGSKA (reference sequence). The CDR3 consists of 12 residues. CDR3 sequence: CSATGGTDTQYF. DNA for the CDR3: TGCAGTGCTACAGGGGGCACAGATACGCAGTATTTT.

This clonotype was counted many times. This beta chain came through as a stray read in a library set up for alpha chains, and its size says little. The chain joins TRBV12-3 or TRBV12-4 to TRBJ2-1, with TRBD2 identical over 11 bases. This CDR3 has 15 amino acids. V gave up 5 bases and J gave up 6 bases; unmatched junction bases: 6. The CDR3 DNA is TGTGCCAGCAGTCCTAGCGGGGGGTTTCGCAATGAGCAGTTCTTC. It yields the protein CASSPSGGFRNEQFF.

The table lists this clonotype with many counts. In a library made to pick up alpha chains, this beta chain is a stray read with a size that means little. CDR3 sequence (DNA): TGCGCCAGCAGTCAATCATCCTACTACACCTTC. It is translated as CASSQSSYYTF. The rearrangement links TRBV23-1 to TRBJ1-2; D is unresolved. TRBV23-1 is treated as an ORF (open reading frame) with a function not yet certain. With 0 bases removed from V and 10 bases from J, the gap between germline ends came to 6 bases. The CDR3 runs 11 residues.

This clonotype showed up many times. The library was built for alpha chains, so this beta chain is an off-target read and its size means little. The chain uses TRBV7-2 and TRBJ2-5; D remains ambiguous. V lost 1 base and J 7 bases, leaving 10 bases between the germline ends. The CDR3 has 13 amino acids. The germline CDR1 and CDR2 sequences are SGHTA and FQGNSA. CDR3 region: CASSLDRAPTQYF. In nucleotides, the CDR3 is TGTGCCAGCAGCTTAGACCGGGCCCCGACCCAGTACTTC.

By frequency in the sample, this clonotype is medium-sized (0.01 to 0.1%). This beta chain represents an off-target read in a library built for alpha chains; its size is of limited meaning. The chain employs TRBV10-3 and TRBJ2-1, with D uncertain. The CDR3 contains 18 residues. V was shortened by 2 bases and J by 0 bases, with 17 bases between the two germline ends. CDR1 ENHRY and CDR2 SYGVKD come from the germline V gene. The DNA for the CDR3 is TGTGCCATCAGTGAGCCTCAAGGTGGGCGTAGCTCCTACAATGAGCAGTTCTTC. Translated: CAISEPQGGRSSYNEQFF.

By proportion, this clonotype is medium-sized. Because this beta chain is a stray read in a library intended to capture alpha chains, its abundance should not be given much weight. The chain is built from TRBV9 and TRBJ1-4, with 7 bases that match TRBD1. The CDR3 consists of 13 residues. V lost 4 bases, J lost 7 bases, and 4 bases stayed unmatched. From germline, CDR1 is SGDLS and CDR2 YYNGEE. CDR3 loop: CASSPQGREKLFF. The CDR3 DNA is TGTGCCAGCAGCCCACAGGGGCGTGAAAAACTGTTTTTT.

In its sample, this clonotype ranks as medium-sized (0.01 to 0.1%). The library was designed around alpha chains, so this beta chain is a stray read whose abundance carries little weight. The chain combines TRBV12-3 or TRBV12-4 with TRBJ2-1, with D possibly being TRBD2 (7 bases). CDR3 length: 14 amino acids. Trimming stripped 3 bases from V and 7 bases from J, with 13 bases between. The CDR3 sequence: CASSLAGAGNEQFF. CDR3 DNA: TGTGCCAGCAGTTTGGCGGGGGCCGGGAATGAGCAGTTCTTC.

A word on this clonotype: This beta chain represents an off-target read in a library built for alpha chains; its size is of limited meaning. The CDR3 coding sequence is TGTGCCAGCAGTCTAGCGGGAGCGCCAGATACGCAGTATTTT. It yields the protein CASSLAGAPDTQYF. The chain has TRBV28 and TRBJ2-3; 10 bases fit TRBD2. Germline CDR1 reads MDHEN; CDR2 reads SYDVKM. The CDR3 has 14 residues. V lost 5 bases and J lost 4; bases outside the gene matches: 3. Filled out from reference TRBV28 and TRBJ2-3, the complete variable domain reads DVKVTQSSRYLVKRTGEKVFLECVQDMDHENMFWYRQDPGLGLRLIYFSYDVKMKEKGDIPEGYSVSREKKERFSLILESASTNQTSMYLCASSLAGAPDTQYFGPGTRLTVL.